The rows below give T cell receptor beta chains drawn from one sample of a study of identical twins. TCRdb re-derived calls from the 5' RACE reads in MiXCR, one entry per CDR3 protein. In the table there are roughly 690,000 distinct CDR3 sequences, about 20% of which are singletons. This same sample was also taken into another study, of T cells expressing NK-cell markers.

The sequencing sample was made of PBMCs. Receptors originate from a woman between 18 and 29 years old in good health. Both conserved end residues are trimmed from each CDR3. Each record gives: V gene, J gene, CDR3 protein.

v_call: TRBV27
j_call: TRBJ2-1
cdr3_aa: ASTTLRGAGVNEQF

v_call: TRBV7-2
j_call: TRBJ2-7
cdr3_aa: ASSLLDMYEQY

v_call: TRBV20-1
j_call: TRBJ1-1
cdr3_aa: SAKGTEQMNTEAF

v_call: TRBV11-1
j_call: TRBJ2-6
cdr3_aa: ASSALTGTGSGANVLT

v_call: TRBV7-3
j_call: TRBJ2-1
cdr3_aa: ASSLIGDSYNEQF

v_call: TRBV4-3
j_call: TRBJ2-1
cdr3_aa: ASSQDRAGEQF

v_call: TRBV4-2
j_call: TRBJ2-3
cdr3_aa: ASSITSGGGGERPDTQY

v_call: TRBV7-9
j_call: TRBJ1-2
cdr3_aa: ASSFLSHYGYT

v_call: TRBV2
j_call: TRBJ2-7
cdr3_aa: ASSGAREPYEQY

v_call: TRBV15
j_call: TRBJ1-1
cdr3_aa: ATSRPGRGRTEAF

v_call: TRBV5-6
j_call: TRBJ2-7
cdr3_aa: ASSLARARSSEQY

v_call: TRBV6-1
j_call: TRBJ2-1
cdr3_aa: ASSERPQNREDNEQF

v_call: TRBV24-1
j_call: TRBJ1-5
cdr3_aa: ATSGQSNQPQH

v_call: TRBV18
j_call: TRBJ2-1
cdr3_aa: ASSPPSRTSYNEQF

v_call: TRBV30
j_call: TRBJ2-2
cdr3_aa: ARLDRRYTGELF

v_call: TRBV5-1
j_call: TRBJ1-3
cdr3_aa: ASSFRDSRVLGNTIY

v_call: TRBV7-2
j_call: TRBJ2-7
cdr3_aa: ASSFEGRRYYEQY

v_call: TRBV7-2
j_call: TRBJ2-1
cdr3_aa: ASSLSSGGNEQF

v_call: TRBV29-1
j_call: TRBJ1-2
cdr3_aa: SVVQQNNYGYT

v_call: TRBV5-1
j_call: TRBJ2-5
cdr3_aa: ASSLGSSGAETQY

v_call: TRBV20-1
j_call: TRBJ2-1
cdr3_aa: SGSQGLVSNEQF

v_call: TRBV9
j_call: TRBJ2-3
cdr3_aa: ASSVGASGGTDTQY

v_call: TRBV19
j_call: TRBJ2-1
cdr3_aa: ASLAGAPAYNEQF